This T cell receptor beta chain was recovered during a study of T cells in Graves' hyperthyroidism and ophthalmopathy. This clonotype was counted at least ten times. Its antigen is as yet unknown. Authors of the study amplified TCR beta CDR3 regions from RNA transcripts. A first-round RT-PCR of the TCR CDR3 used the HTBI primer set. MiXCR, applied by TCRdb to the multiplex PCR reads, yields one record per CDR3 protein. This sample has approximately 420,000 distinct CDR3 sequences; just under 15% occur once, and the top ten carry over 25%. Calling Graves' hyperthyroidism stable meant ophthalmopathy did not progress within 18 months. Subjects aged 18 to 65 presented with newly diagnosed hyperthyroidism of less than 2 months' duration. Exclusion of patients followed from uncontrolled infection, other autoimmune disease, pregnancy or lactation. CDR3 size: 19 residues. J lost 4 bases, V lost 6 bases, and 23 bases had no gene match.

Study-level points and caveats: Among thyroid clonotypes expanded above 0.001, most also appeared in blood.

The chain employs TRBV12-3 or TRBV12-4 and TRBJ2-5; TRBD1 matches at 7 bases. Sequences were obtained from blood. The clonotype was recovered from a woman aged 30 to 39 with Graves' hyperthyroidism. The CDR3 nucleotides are TGTGCCAGCAGCACCCCGGGACAGCCGTCCGGTTTTCGAGGAGAGACCCAGTACTTC. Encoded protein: CASSTPGQPSGFRGETQYF.